These T cell receptor beta chains were read from a single sample in a study of shared clonotypes between healthy human individuals. Repertoires were generated with immunoSEQ multiplex PCR, while TCRdb's copy carries only in-frame clones and drops some. The sample lists hundreds of thousands of clones; around 95% were seen once. The sequenced sample was naive CD8+ T cells sorted from blood. The source is a woman aged 25 to 39 in good health. The CDR3 runs from the conserved cysteine through the conserved F or W. D genes are given only for firm matches. Rows give clone size only sometimes, using once, few, many, or a class for an expanded clone.

TRBJ1-5	NA	TRBV4-1	NA	TGCGCCAGCAGCCTTACACCCCCGGGATATAGCAATCAGCCCCAGCATTTT	CASSLTPPGYSNQPQHF
TRBJ1-3	NA	TRBV7-9	NA	TGTGCCAGCAGTACTACGAGGGGCAGATTAAGCTCTGGAAACACCATATATTTT	CASSTTRGRLSSGNTIYF
TRBJ2-1	NA	TRBV5-1	NA	TGCGCCAGCAGCCCCCGCGGGGTTGAGCAGTTCTTC	CASSPRGVEQFF
TRBJ2-2	NA	TRBV28	NA	TGTGCCAGCATGCGAAGAACGGGGGCCGGGGAGCTGTTTTTT	CASMRRTGAGELFF
TRBJ2-1	NA	TRBV27	once	TGTGCCAGCAGTCCCACCCGACTAGACAGCAGGCAGTTCTTC	CASSPTRLDSRQFF
TRBJ2-7	NA	TRBV27	NA	TGTGCCAGCAGTTTTACCCTCTCCTACGAGCAGTACTTC	CASSFTLSYEQYF
TRBJ1-5	NA	TRBV28	NA	TGTGCCAGCAGTTTAACAGGCCGAAGCAATCAGCCCCAGCATTTT	CASSLTGRSNQPQHF
TRBJ2-7	NA	TRBV16	NA	TGTGCCAGCAGCCAAAAGGGGAAGAACGAGCAGTACTTC	CASSQKGKNEQYF
TRBJ1-4	TRBD1	TRBV11-2	NA	TGTGCCAGCAGTCCGACAGGGTACGGCGAAAAACTGTTTTTT	CASSPTGYGEKLFF
TRBJ2-2	NA	TRBV2	once	TGTGCCAGCAGTGAAGCTGGAGAGAGAACCGGGGAGCTGTTTTTT	CASSEAGERTGELFF
TRBJ2-1	TRBD2	TRBV27	NA	TGTGCCAGCAGTCCCCGGACTAGCGGGAGGGGCGAGCAGTTCTTC	CASSPRTSGRGEQFF
TRBJ2-1	TRBD2	TRBV4-1	NA	TGCGCCAGCAGCCAAGATTTGGAAAAACGCGGGACTAGCGGGAACTTGAATGAGCAGTTCTTC	CASSQDLEKRGTSGNLNEQFF
TRBJ2-2	TRBD1	TRBV15	NA	TGTGCCACCAGCAGATCCCAGGGGGCGGCGGACACCGGGGAGCTGTTTTTT	CATSRSQGAADTGELFF
TRBJ2-5	NA	TRBV28	NA	TGTGCCAGCAGTTTAGTAGGGGGTGAGGAGACCCAGTACTTC	CASSLVGGEETQYF
TRBJ2-1	NA	TRBV2	NA	TGTGCCAGCAGTGAAGCTGTACCAGTTAACGGGGATGAGCAGTTCTTC	CASSEAVPVNGDEQFF
TRBJ2-1	TRBD2	TRBV19	NA	TGTGCCAGTAGTTGGAGGGCTAGCGGGGGGTCCTACAATGAGCAGTTCTTC	CASSWRASGGSYNEQFF
TRBJ1-1	NA	TRBV4-1	NA	TGCGCCAGCAGCCAGGCTAGGGGTTCTGAAGCTTTCTTT	CASSQARGSEAFF
TRBJ2-3	NA	TRBV28	NA	TGTGCCAGCAGCGGGGGACACCCGATTTTCACAGATACGCAGTATTTT	CASSGGHPIFTDTQYF
TRBJ2-2	TRBD2	TRBV10-3	once	TGTGCCATCAGTGCTTCCCTAGCGGGAGGGCCGAACGGGGAGCTGTTTTTT	CAISASLAGGPNGELFF
TRBJ1-1	NA	TRBV28	NA	TGTGCCAGCAGTTTGTTTGGGACGGCGAACACTGAAGCTTTCTTT	CASSLFGTANTEAFF
TRBJ2-2	NA	TRBV27	NA	TGTGCCAGCAGCCTTGACACGCCTCGTACCGGGGAGCTGTTTTTT	CASSLDTPRTGELFF
TRBJ2-5	TRBD2	TRBV2	NA	TGTGCCAGCAGTCCCGGACTAGCGGGGGTCCAAGAGACCCAGTACTTC	CASSPGLAGVQETQYF
TRBJ2-1	NA	TRBV7-9	NA	TGTGCCAGCAGCTTAGTTCTGATGAATGAGCAGTTCTTC	CASSLVLMNEQFF
TRBJ2-7	TRBD2	TRBV27	NA	TGTGCCAGCAGTACTACTTATCTAGCGGGAGACCACGAGCAGTACTTC	CASSTTYLAGDHEQYF
TRBJ2-7	NA	TRBV4-2	NA	TGTGCCAGCAGCTTCTGGGACTTACCCTCCCGGCAGTACTTC	CASSFWDLPSRQYF
TRBJ1-2	NA	TRBV5-6	NA	TGTGCCAGCAGCTGGTCGGCCGGGGGCCTTGACTATGGCTACACCTTC	CASSWSAGGLDYGYTF
TRBJ2-1	NA	TRBV16	NA	TGTGCCAGCAGCCAGGCGGGACAAGACAATGAGCAGTTCTTC	CASSQAGQDNEQFF
TRBJ2-7	NA	TRBV6-5	NA	TGTGCCAGCAGTTACTCTCGGACCTTGCACGAGCAGTACTTC	CASSYSRTLHEQYF
TRBJ1-2	NA	TRBV19	NA	TGTGCCAGTAGTCCAGGCTCTAACTATGGCTACACCTTC	CASSPGSNYGYTF
TRBJ2-2	NA	TRBV27	NA	TGTGCCAGCAGTTTGATAGGGAACACCGGGGAGCTGTTTTTT	CASSLIGNTGELFF
TRBJ1-2	NA	TRBV5-1	NA	TGCGCCAGCAGCCACGACACAATTCCTAACTATGGCTACACCTTC	CASSHDTIPNYGYTF
TRBJ2-1	NA	TRBV9	NA	TGTGCCAGCAGCGACCAGGGAAGTCCCTACAATGAGCAGTTCTTC	CASSDQGSPYNEQFF
TRBJ2-1	NA	TRBV7-9	NA	TGTGCCAGCAGCACAGGGTCGTCCTACAATGAGCAGTTCTTC	CASSTGSSYNEQFF
TRBJ2-7	NA	TRBV28	NA	TGTGCCAGCAGTTTCTCATTATTTAGACCCTTATACGAGCAGTACTTC	CASSFSLFRPLYEQYF
TRBJ1-2	NA	TRBV7-9	NA	TGTGCCAGCAGCTTAGCGTCGGCAGAGGGCCCCTATGGCTACACCTTC	CASSLASAEGPYGYTF
TRBJ1-1	NA	TRBV5-4	NA	TGTGCCAGCAGCTTGGCCTGGGCGGGGACTGAAGCTTTCTTT	CASSLAWAGTEAFF
TRBJ2-7	TRBD2	TRBV15	NA	TGTGCCACCAGCAGTCGGGGTAGCGGGAACGAGCAGTACTTC	CATSSRGSGNEQYF
TRBJ2-2	NA	TRBV12-5	NA	TGTGCTAGTGGTTTGACGGGACGAACCGGGGAGCTGTTTTTT	CASGLTGRTGELFF
TRBJ2-3	TRBD1	TRBV23-1	NA	TGCGCCAGCAGTCAGCTCCTCGACAGGGGCAACAGCACAGATACGCAGTATTTT	CASSQLLDRGNSTDTQYF
TRBJ2-1	TRBD2	TRBV13	NA	TGTGCCAGCAGCTTAATGACTAGCGGGAGTGCCAATGAGCAGTTCTTC	CASSLMTSGSANEQFF
TRBJ2-7	TRBD2	TRBV2	NA	TGTGCCAGCAGTGAAGTGGGGCTAGCGGACTTCCCGACCTACGAGCAGTACTTC	CASSEVGLADFPTYEQYF
TRBJ2-7	NA	TRBV13	NA	TGTGCCAGCAGCTTCGGACGGGTCCGCGAGCAGTACTTC	CASSFGRVREQYF
TRBJ2-7	TRBD2	TRBV5-4	NA	TGTGCCAGCAGCTTGGACGCAGCGGGAGGGAACGAGCAGTACTTC	CASSLDAAGGNEQYF
TRBJ2-5	NA	TRBV27	NA	TGTGCCAGCCGGGGGAAGACCCAGTACTTC	CASRGKTQYF
TRBJ1-5	TRBD1	TRBV19	NA	TGTGCCAGTAGTCCGGGACAGGGGATACAGCCCCAGCATTTT	CASSPGQGIQPQHF
TRBJ2-3	TRBD2	TRBV27	NA	TGTGCCAGCAGTCCTTGGACTAGCGGCACAGATACGCAGTATTTT	CASSPWTSGTDTQYF
TRBJ2-7	NA	TRBV11-2	NA	TGTGCCAGCAGCTTTGGTTATAGCAGATACGAGCAGTACTTC	CASSFGYSRYEQYF
TRBJ2-2	TRBD2	TRBV7-6	NA	TGTGCCAGCAGCCCCCTAGCCCTAGCGGGGAGTAACACCGGGGAGCTGTTTTTT	CASSPLALAGSNTGELFF
TRBJ2-1	NA	TRBV4-1	NA	TGCGCCAGCAGCCAAGTGAGTAAGACCGCTTACAATGAGCAGTTCTTC	CASSQVSKTAYNEQFF
TRBJ1-4	NA	TRBV7-9	NA	TGTGCCAGCAGCTTATCTACCGGAGAAAATGAAAAACTGTTTTTT	CASSLSTGENEKLFF
TRBJ2-5	NA	TRBV11-2	NA	TGTGCCAGCAGCCCTGAGCGGAGCGTTCAAGAGACCCAGTACTTC	CASSPERSVQETQYF
TRBJ2-7	NA	TRBV4-1	NA	TGCGCCAGCAGCCAAGATGCTAGCTACGAGCAGTACTTC	CASSQDASYEQYF
TRBJ1-2	NA	TRBV4-1	NA	TGCGCCAGCAGCCGGGGGACGGGAAACTATGGCTACACCTTC	CASSRGTGNYGYTF
TRBJ2-4	NA	TRBV28	NA	TGTGCCAGCAGTTGGGATGAAGAAAACATTCAGTACTTC	CASSWDEENIQYF
TRBJ1-1	NA	TRBV9	NA	TGTGCCAGCACCCCCAACACTGAAGCTTTCTTT	CASTPNTEAFF